This T cell receptor beta chain was profiled in a study of cytomegalovirus exposure and HLA in healthy donors. Vbeta (60) and Jbeta (13) primers were used in the PCR. Method: immunoSEQ multiplex PCR; TCRdb's copy keeps in-frame clones and lacks some. The top ten hold 1.5% to 1.7% of the sample, which has some 200,000 clones, around 74% seen once. Germline assignment: CDR1 GTSNPN and CDR2 SVGIG (reference sequence). The trim removed 2 bases at V and 4 bases at J, leaving 4 bases unmatched. This CDR3 is built from 14 residues. The clonotype originates from a girl aged 10 to 17 in good health and CMV-seropositive. The source material was PBMCs. The genes are TRBV30 and TRBJ2-1; TRBD2 matches at 8 bases. The chain's CDR3 is CAWSFPSGYNEQFF. In nucleotides, the CDR3 is TGTGCCTGGAGTTTTCCTAGCGGGTACAATGAGCAGTTCTTC.